This T cell receptor (beta chain) comes out of a study of blood T cells in healthy people across ages. The CDR3 contains 14 residues. CDR1 and CDR2 (germline): MDHEN, SYDVKM. J gave up 2 bases and V 2 bases, and 3 bases lay outside the gene matches. Ten milliliters of peripheral blood were drawn from each donor into EDTA-treated tubes. Using a J-beta primer mix together with a sample-barcoded 5' primer, a second PCR was run for roughly 6 to 12 cycles. TCRdb called the 5' RACE reads again in MiXCR, with one record for every CDR3 protein. Of hundreds of thousands of distinct CDR3 sequences listed, 62% were seen once; the top ten hold about a quarter.

The genes are TRBV28 and TRBJ2-7, with 7 bases that match TRBD2. The source material was blood. This sequence was found in a man aged 25-45 years in good health. This chain's CDR3 is CASSLGTNPYEQYF. For the CDR3, the DNA is TGTGCCAGCAGTTTAGGGACTAACCCCTACGAGCAGTACTTC.